This section outlines one T cell receptor beta chain sequence together with its context. Its antigen is undetermined. These data are taken from a study of post-analysis software for immune sequencing data. Findings of the study overall: Under the F measure, samples that were prepared in one batch clustered strongly together. Compared with controls, patients showed significantly lower normalized Chao1 diversity.

Unique molecular identifiers tagged the TCR beta cDNA libraries. TCRdb reprocessed the PCR reads via MiXCR and lists one record per CDR3 protein. The sample has about 500,000 distinct CDR3 sequences; roughly 46% are singletons. This receptor was taken from a girl aged 5-17 years with multiple sclerosis. Sequencing was done on a sample of blood.

DNA of the CDR3: TGTGCCAGCAGTTTAGGAGGAGACTATGAGCAGTTCTTC. Residues: CASSLGGDYEQFF. This chain links TRBV6-5 with TRBJ2-1, with D tentatively TRBD2 (5 bases). V was trimmed by 4 bases and J by 8 bases, leaving 12 bases between them. This CDR3 region has 13 residues. Germline-derived CDR1 and CDR2 are MNHEY and SVGAGI.